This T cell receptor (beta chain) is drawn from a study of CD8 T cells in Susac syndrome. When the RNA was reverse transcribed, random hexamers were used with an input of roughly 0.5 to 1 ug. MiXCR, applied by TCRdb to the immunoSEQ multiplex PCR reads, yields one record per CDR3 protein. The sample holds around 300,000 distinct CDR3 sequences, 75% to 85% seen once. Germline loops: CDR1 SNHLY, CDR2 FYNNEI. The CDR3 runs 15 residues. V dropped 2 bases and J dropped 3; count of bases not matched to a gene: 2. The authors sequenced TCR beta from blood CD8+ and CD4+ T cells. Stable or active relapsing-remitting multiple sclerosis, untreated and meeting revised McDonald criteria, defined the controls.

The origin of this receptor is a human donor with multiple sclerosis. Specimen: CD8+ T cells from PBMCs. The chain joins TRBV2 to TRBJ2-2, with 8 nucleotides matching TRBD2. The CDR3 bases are TGTGCCAGCAGTGAAAGGCGGGAGGACACCGGGGAGCTGTTTTTT. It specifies CASSERREDTGELFF.